Shown below are 24 T cell receptor beta chains from a single sample sequenced in a study of tumor-infiltrating lymphocytes in primary liver carcinoma. Constant-region priming of around 530 ng total RNA yielded TCR beta cDNA. For TCR beta, libraries were produced by three nested multiplex PCR rounds using slightly modified ARM-PCR. TRBV1-TRBV30 forward primers paired with a C-beta reverse primer were used in the first two PCR rounds, which ran approximately 10 cycles each. TCRdb redid the calling of the multiplex PCR reads with MiXCR, one entry per CDR3 protein. The data contain roughly 330,000 distinct CDR3 sequences, about two thirds of them singletons. Unsorted whole blood yielded the blood RNA, and germline DNA was also extracted. Sequenced material: peripheral blood. These receptors came from a man aged 35 to 55 with primary liver carcinoma and hepatitis B virus infection.

Details on this clonotype: This may come from a read error, since a much larger clone is one base off. V is TRBV29-1 and J is TRBJ1-1; possibly TRBD1 for D (6 bases). Per the germline V gene, CDR1 is SQVTM and CDR2 is ANQGSEA. V shed 5 bases and J shed 5 bases, with 18 bases lying between them. The CDR3 has 14 amino acids. The CDR3 sequence is CSVKSYRENTEAFF. CDR3 coding DNA: TGCAGCGTTAAATCCTACAGGGAAAATACTGAAGCTTTCTTT.

This clonotype has only a few counts. The rearrangement links TRBV10-3 to TRBJ2-3; 9 bases line up with TRBD2. The CDR3 sequence is 17 residues long. From germline, CDR1 is ENHRY and CDR2 SYGVKD. Germline trimming cut 10 bases from V and 4 bases from J; bases unmatched to any gene: 18. The CDR3: CATGSVSVREGSDTQYF. CDR3 coding DNA: TGTGCCACCGGCTCAGTATCGGTGCGGGAGGGATCAGATACGCAGTATTTT.

This clonotype was picked up many times. V and J are TRBV29-1 and TRBJ1-1, with 7 bases that match TRBD1. The CDR3 runs 12 residues. J lost 11 bases, V lost 6 bases, and 12 bases had no gene match. Germline V gives CDR1 SQVTM, CDR2 ANQGSEA. CDR3 region: CSVEGTALLAFF. DNA for the CDR3: TGCAGCGTCGAGGGGACAGCCCTGTTGGCTTTCTTT.

To note about this clonotype: Because it lacks the conserved phenylalanine or tryptophan at the end, this CDR3 is likely a read error. The gene calls are TRBV11-1 and TRBJ2-7, with a tentative D call TRBD2 (5 bases). V gave up 1 base and J gave up 0 bases, with 10 bases separating them. Germline values: CDR1 SGHAT, CDR2 FQDESV (reference sequence). This CDR3 region has 15 residues. The CDR3, as DNA: TGTGCCAGCAGCTTAGTGGGAGTGGGCTCCTACGAGCAGTACCTC. Residues: CASSLVGVGSYEQYL.

This clonotype was picked up a small number of times. This chain joins TRBV5-4 and TRBJ2-5; 10 nucleotides align to TRBD1. Germline V gene sequence: CDR1 SGHNT, CDR2 YYREEE (reference sequence). CDR3 length equals 16 residues. After removal of 4 bases from V and 4 bases from J, the junction contained 10 bases not matched to a gene. CDR3: CASSRGDRGSGETQYF. Here the CDR3 DNA reads TGTGCCAGCAGCAGGGGGGACAGGGGTAGCGGAGAGACCCAGTACTTC.

Turning to this clonotype: It may be a read error: a sequence one base away is much more abundant. The chain recombines TRBV6-1 with TRBJ1-5, with D unclear. Germline V gene sequence: CDR1 MNHNS, CDR2 SASEGT. V lost 8 bases to trimming and J lost 4 bases, with 15 bases between them. The CDR3 sequence is 14 residues long. In DNA form, the CDR3 reads TGTGCCAGCGGCGAGCACGGGAGAAATCAGCCCCAGCATTTT. Residues: CASGEHGRNQPQHF.

This clonotype was seen only once. At one end the junction does not follow the germline gene, possibly because of a read error. The rearrangement uses TRBV6-5 and TRBJ1-2; D gene unclear. CDR3 length: 15 amino acids. CDR1 MNHEY and CDR2 SVGAGI come from the germline V gene. CDR3 region: CASSRNGERDYCYTF. In DNA, the CDR3 is TGTGCCAGCAGTCGAAATGGGGAGAGAGACTATTGCTACACCTTC.

The genes are TRBV7-9 and TRBJ1-2; TRBD1 is a possible D gene (6 bases). Per the germline V gene, CDR1 is SEHNR and CDR2 is FQNEAQ (reference sequence). Trimming stripped 3 bases from V and 0 bases from J, with 11 bases between. CDR3 length: 15 amino acids. CDR3 DNA sequence: TGTGCCAGCAGCTTCGCGGGGGCCGCTAACTATGGCTACACCTTC. Translating it yields CASSFAGAANYGYTF.

Of note for this clonotype: A much bigger clone sits one base away, suggesting this may be a read error. This chain connects TRBV12-3 or TRBV12-4 to TRBJ1-1, with TRBD1 matching over 7 bases. The CDR3 extends over 13 amino acids. The CDR3 protein is CASSLTEGARAYF. In DNA form, the CDR3 reads TGTGCCAGCAGTTTGACGGAGGGGGCCCGGGCTTACTTT.

As regards this clonotype: A much larger clone differs from this one at a single base, so this may be a read error. The V and J genes are TRBV4-2 and TRBJ1-1; perhaps TRBD1 as D (5 bases). This CDR3 is 18 amino acids long. Per germline, CDR1 LGHNA and CDR2 YNFKEQ. CDR3 loop: CASGQDIRAGPMNTEAFF. The CDR3 coding sequence is TGTGCCAGCGGCCAAGATATTCGGGCAGGGCCTATGAACACTGAAGCTTTCTTT.

This clonotype came up many times. The gene calls are TRBV6-1 and TRBJ2-1; no clear D gene. Germline CDR1 and CDR2: MNHNS and SASEGT. The CDR3 length is 14 residues. V dropped 5 bases and J dropped 0 bases, with 8 bases sitting between them. The CDR3 DNA reads TGTGCCAGCAGTAAACTGAGCTCCTACAATGAGCAGTTCTTC. Translated: CASSKLSSYNEQFF.

The V and J genes are TRBV11-2 and TRBJ2-2, with a tentative D call TRBD2 (5 bases). Trimming cost V 2 bases and J 5 bases, with 18 bases left between them. Germline CDR1 and CDR2: SGHAT and FQNNGV. The CDR3 runs to 17 residues. CDR3 sequence (DNA): TGTGCCAGCAGCTTAAACTCAGCGGAGACGAGTACCGGGGAGCTGTTTTTT. Translation: CASSLNSAETSTGELFF. The variable domain in full, completed from reference TRBV11-2 and TRBJ2-2, reads EAGVAQSPRYKIIEKRQSVAFWCNPISGHATLYWYQQILGQGPKLLIQFQNNGVVDDSQLPKDRFSAERLKGVDSTLKIQPAKLEDSAVYLCASSLNSAETSTGELFFGEGSRLTVL.

Of note for this clonotype: A read error may explain this, as a much larger clone is one base away. This chain uses TRBV11-1 with TRBJ2-5, with 8 bases aligning to TRBD2. The CDR3 covers 16 residues. The germline V gene has CDR1 SGHAT and CDR2 FQDESV (reference sequence). The CDR3 spells CAISPELAGLQETQYF. The CDR3 nucleotides are TGTGCCATCAGCCCAGAGCTAGCGGGCCTCCAAGAGACCCAGTACTTC.

As concerns this clonotype: Possible read error: a much larger clone is one base away. The chain recombines TRBV6-2 or TRBV6-3 with TRBJ2-7; D is uncertain. The CDR3 spans 16 residues. CDR1 is MNHEY, CDR2 SVGEGT, per germline. The CDR3 reads CARSYIQPTPIDEQYF. Written as DNA, the CDR3 is TGTGCCAGGAGTTACATACAGCCAACCCCAATCGACGAGCAGTACTTC.

On this clonotype itself: The junction departs from the called germline gene at one end, perhaps through a read error. V and J are TRBV4-1 and TRBJ2-7; D remains ambiguous. The CDR3 has 13 amino acids. The germline V gene encodes CDR1 MGHRA and CDR2 YSYEKL. CDR3 coding DNA: TGCACCAGAAGCCAAAGCGTGAGCTACGAGCAGTACTTC. It is translated as CTRSQSVSYEQYF.

Regarding this clonotype: The germline gene is not matched at one end of the junction; a read error may be the cause. The chain uses TRBV10-3 and TRBJ2-5; D is unclear. Germline values: CDR1 ENHRY, CDR2 SYGVKD. The CDR3 spans 12 residues. The CDR3 region is CAISVLKETQYF. DNA for the CDR3: TGCGCCATCAGTGTGTTAAAAGAGACCCAGTACTTC.

This clonotype turned up a few times. This chain links TRBV5-1 with TRBJ1-4, with D tentatively TRBD1 (6 bases). Germline values: CDR1 SGHRS, CDR2 YFSETQ. Trimming cost V 4 bases and J 6 bases, with 16 bases left between them. The CDR3 loop spans 15 amino acids. The DNA for the CDR3 is TGCGCCAGCAGCCGCGGCGGGGGGCTGGATGAAAAACTGTTTTTT. This translates into CASSRGGGLDEKLFF. Looking up the rest from reference TRBV5-1 and TRBJ1-4 gives the full variable domain: KAGVTQTPRYLIKTRGQQVTLSCSPISGHRSVSWYQQTPGQGLQFLFEYFSETQRNKGNFPGRFSGRQFSNSRSEMNVSTLELGDSALYLCASSRGGGLDEKLFFGSGTQLSVL.

In regard to this clonotype: This may be a read error, as it is one base from a much larger clone. The V call is TRBV30, the J call TRBJ2-3, with D perhaps TRBD2 (6 bases). CDR3 length equals 16 residues. CDR1 is GTSNPN, CDR2 SVGIG, per germline (reference sequence). CDR3: CVWSGSGGPGADTQYF. The CDR3 DNA sequence: TGTGTCTGGAGCGGATCCGGCGGGCCGGGGGCAGATACGCAGTATTTT.

The chain employs TRBV12-3 or TRBV12-4 and TRBJ2-1, with TRBD2 matching over 9 bases. The V and J ends lost 5 bases and 4 bases, in that order; junction bases with no gene match: 6. This CDR3 region has 15 residues. The CDR3: CASSAVAGVYNEQFF. The DNA for the CDR3 is TGTGCCAGCAGTGCCGTAGCGGGAGTATACAATGAGCAGTTCTTC.

The chain links TRBV11-3 to TRBJ2-1; 15 bases line up with TRBD2. The J segment lost 6 bases and the V segment lost 5 bases, leaving 8 bases of the junction unmatched. From germline, CDR1 is SGHNT and CDR2 YENEEA. The CDR3 consists of 17 residues. CDR3 in amino acids: CASSPGLAGGYGNEQFF. The CDR3, as DNA: TGTGCCAGCAGCCCGGGACTAGCGGGAGGTTATGGCAATGAGCAGTTCTTC.

Comments on this clonotype: It may be a read error: a sequence one base away is much more abundant. The chain joins TRBV6-2 or TRBV6-3 to TRBJ1-1; D is undetermined. CDR1 is MNHEY and CDR2 is SVGEGT in the germline V gene. The CDR3 contains 12 residues. Trimming removed 7 bases at V and 6 bases at J, with 12 bases between. CDR3 sequence (DNA): TGTGCCAGCACAAGTCCGGTGCCTGAAGCTTTCTTT. Translation: CASTSPVPEAFF.

As regards this clonotype: Relative to the germline gene, one junction end is altered; a read error may explain this. The J gene is TRBJ1-5, the V gene TRBV6-1; TRBD1 might be the D (6 bases). Germline lookup yields CDR1 MNHNS and CDR2 SASEGT. The CDR3 consists of 13 residues. The CDR3 region has the DNA TGTGCCACCGACCGGGACATTAATCAGCCCCCGCATTTT. Protein sequence: CATDRDINQPPHF.

This clonotype turned up a few times. The chain is built from TRBV4-1 and TRBJ2-7; maybe TRBD2 (6 bases). Trimming removed 1 base at V and 3 bases at J, with 19 bases between. From germline, CDR1 is MGHRA and CDR2 YSYEKL. The length of the CDR3 is 17 residues. Written as DNA, the CDR3 is TGCGCCAGCAGCCAAGTCCAGGGCCCCAGCGGGTTCTACGAGCAGTACTTC. Encoded protein: CASSQVQGPSGFYEQYF.

For this clonotype: Since a much larger clone is just one base distant, this may be a read error. The rearrangement uses TRBV4-2 and TRBJ2-1, with 8 nucleotides matching TRBD2. Trimming removed 3 bases from V and 8 bases from J; junction bases left unmatched: 6. CDR1 LGHNA and CDR2 YNFKEQ come from the germline V gene. This CDR3 has 14 residues. The CDR3 nucleotides are TGTGCCAGCAGCCAGGGACTAGGGGGATATGAGCAGTTCTTC. It codes for CASSQGLGGYEQFF.